The 18 T cell receptor beta chains below were found in one sample sequenced in a study of cytomegalovirus exposure and HLA in healthy donors. In the PCR, 60 Vbeta and 13 Jbeta primers were used. The method was immunoSEQ multiplex PCR; TCRdb's version includes in-frame clones alone and lacks a portion of them. The repertoire holds some 210,000 clones, with roughly four fifths as singletons. Sequenced material: PBMCs. The receptors were gathered from a woman between 25 and 40 years old in good health and CMV-seropositive.

Note on this clone: Compared with germline, one end of the junction differs, possibly owing to a read error. V and J are TRBV7-7 and TRBJ2-7, with TRBD2 as a possible D gene (6 bases). CDR1 is SSHAT and CDR2 is FNYEAQ in the germline V gene (reference sequence). The CDR3 sequence is 15 residues long. The DNA of the CDR3 is TGTGCTAGCAGCTTAGAAAGGCAGGAGGGGAACGAGCAGTACTTC. Its translation: CASSLERQEGNEQYF.

The chain has TRBV11-2 and TRBJ2-7; 10 positions agree with TRBD2. The CDR3 length is 15 residues. J lost 0 bases, V lost 5 bases, and 4 bases had no gene match. CDR1 SGHAT and CDR2 FQNNGV come from the germline V gene. The DNA of the CDR3 is TGTGCCAGCAGCCAGGGACTAGCGAACTCCTACGAGCAGTACTTC. Residues: CASSQGLANSYEQYF.

V usage is TRBV6-5 and J usage is TRBJ2-3, with a tentative D call TRBD2 (6 bases). The CDR3 is 15 amino acids. Germline V CDR1 and CDR2: MNHEY, SVGAGI. V was pared by 8 bases and J by 1 base, with 16 bases between. The CDR3 DNA sequence: TGTGCCAGCCGGCGGGGCGGCCTGGGCACAGATACGCAGTATTTT. Its translation is CASRRGGLGTDTQYF.

The chain uses TRBV7-2 and TRBJ1-1; 8 nucleotides line up with TRBD1. Per germline, CDR1 SGHTA and CDR2 FQGNSA. V gave up 5 bases and J gave up 7 bases; unmatched junction bases: 12. CDR3 length: 15 amino acids. The CDR3 DNA is TGTGCCAGCAGCATACGGGGGACAGGTTGGGGTGAAGCTTTCTTT. Its translation is CASSIRGTGWGEAFF.

The V gene is TRBV21-1, the J gene TRBJ2-3; the D segment call TRBD1 is taken from the table without a DNA check. TRBV21-1 is noted as a pseudogene. The CDR3 covers 17 residues. The CDR3 is CASSKAVNSNCTDTQYF. The CDR3, as DNA: TGTGCCAGCAGCAAAGCTGTCAACAGTAACTGCACAGATACGCAGTATTTT.

V gene TRBV10-2 combines with J gene TRBJ1-5; 9 bases map to TRBD1. The CDR3 is made up of 14 amino acids. J lost 3 bases, V lost 6 bases, and 3 bases had no gene match. From germline, CDR1 is WSHSY and CDR2 SAAADI. The CDR3 DNA reads TGCGCCAGCAGCCGGGACAGGGACAATCAGCCCCAGCATTTT. It specifies CASSRDRDNQPQHF.

This clone occurred once. The chain couples TRBV11-3 to TRBJ2-1, with 10 bases aligning to TRBD1. V lost 5 bases to trimming and J lost 9 bases; unmatched junction nucleotides: 7. Germline V gene data show CDR1 as SGHNT and CDR2 as YENEEA. This CDR3 region has 14 residues. CDR3 bases: TGTGCCAGCAGCCCAGGAGACAGGGGGCTTGAGCAGTTCTTC. This codes for CASSPGDRGLEQFF.

The chain recombines TRBV29-1 with TRBJ1-2; D gene unclear. CDR1 SQVTM and CDR2 ANQGSEA come from the germline V gene. V lost 7 bases and J lost 2, with 14 bases in between. The CDR3 consists of 13 residues. The CDR3 nucleotides are TGCAGCGCCCCTATTGGTTTAAACTATGGCTACACCTTC. Protein: CSAPIGLNYGYTF.

The V call is TRBV19, the J call TRBJ1-1, with TRBD1 matching over 10 bases. The V gene end was trimmed by 6 bases and the J gene end by 1 base; junction bases not matched to a gene: 2. CDR3 length equals 14 residues. The V gene's germline CDR1 is LNHDA and CDR2 SQIVND (reference sequence). The CDR3 region is CASSRDRGNTEAFF. CDR3 bases: TGTGCCAGTAGCCGGGACAGGGGGAACACTGAAGCTTTCTTT.

The chain carries TRBV5-1 and TRBJ2-3, with TRBD2 matching over 8 bases. CDR1 is SGHRS and CDR2 is YFSETQ in the germline V gene. The CDR3 sequence is 17 residues long. V lost 0 bases and J lost 0; bases outside the gene matches: 6. CDR3 loop: CASSLAIIAGSTDTQYF. The CDR3 DNA follows: TGCGCCAGCAGCTTGGCCATAATAGCGGGGAGCACAGATACGCAGTATTTT.

The sample holds one count of this clone. This chain joins TRBV29-1 and TRBJ1-3; D remains ambiguous. CDR1 SQVTM and CDR2 ANQGSEA come from the germline V gene. The V end was cut by 6 bases, the J end by 0 bases, with 6 bases between. The CDR3 runs to 12 residues. CDR3 nucleotide sequence: TGCAGCGTCCAGTACTCTGGAAACACCATATATTTT. Protein sequence: CSVQYSGNTIYF. Supplemented by reference TRBV29-1 and TRBJ1-3, the full variable domain reads SAVISQKPSRDICQRGTSLTIQCQVDSQVTMMFWYRQQPGQSLTLIATANQGSEATYESGFVIDKFPISRPNLTFSTLTVSNMSPEDSSIYLCSVQYSGNTIYFGEGSWLTVV.

The rearrangement joins TRBV10-3 to TRBJ2-1, with TRBD2 matching over 10 bases. The CDR3 consists of 17 residues. The ends lost 4 bases at V and 4 bases at J; junction bases unmatched: 10. CDR1 is ENHRY, CDR2 SYGVKD, per germline. The CDR3 region has the DNA TGTGCCATCAGTGCCAAGCTACTAGCGGGACTTTACAATGAGCAGTTCTTC. Protein: CAISAKLLAGLYNEQFF.

DNA for the CDR3: TGTGCCAGCAGCGGGGGGACAGGAAATTACTACGAGCAGTACTTC. It translates to CASSGGTGNYYEQYF. The chain couples TRBV9 to TRBJ2-7; 8 nucleotides match TRBD1. The CDR3 has 15 amino acids. CDR1 SGDLS and CDR2 YYNGEE come from the germline V gene. Unmatched junction bases numbered 8, after V lost 3 bases and J lost 3 bases.

This CDR3 reads CASSQDQLAGEEQFF. The DNA of the CDR3 is TGCGCCAGCAGCCAAGACCAACTAGCGGGGGAGGAGCAGTTCTTC. This chain uses TRBV4-3 with TRBJ2-1; 11 bases are a match to TRBD2. The germline V gene encodes CDR1 LGHNA and CDR2 YSLEER. The CDR3 is 15 residues long. Losses at the gene ends were 0 bases for V and 10 bases for J; bases not matched to a gene: 5.

This rearrangement joins TRBV4-3 to TRBJ1-6, with D possibly TRBD1 on 6 matching bases. The germline CDR1 and CDR2 sequences are LGHNA and YSLEER. V was cut by 3 bases and J by 9 bases, with 15 bases left in between. This CDR3 spans 15 amino acids. The CDR3 DNA reads TGCGCCAGCAGCCAGACCAGGGGAAGGGGTTCACCCCTCCACTTT. This translates into CASSQTRGRGSPLHF.

This rearrangement joins TRBV5-4 to TRBJ1-2, with a tentative D call TRBD1 (6 bases). Germline-derived CDR1 and CDR2 are SGHNT and YYREEE (reference sequence). The CDR3 is made up of 14 amino acids. Between the trimmed V and J ends, which lost 4 bases and 6 bases, there was a span of 16 bases. The CDR3, as DNA: TGTGCCAGCAGCACCGGACAGTTAGGGGATGGCTACACCTTC. Protein: CASSTGQLGDGYTF.

This clone came up a few times. The chain joins TRBV19 to TRBJ1-3; 9 positions agree with TRBD1. V shed 6 bases and J 5 bases; nucleotides not matched to a gene: 5. The germline V gene has CDR1 LNHDA and CDR2 SQIVND (reference sequence). This CDR3 has 14 amino acids. The CDR3 DNA follows: TGTGCCAGTAGCCGGGACAGGGTCCGAAACACCATATATTTT. The encoded protein is CASSRDRVRNTIYF.

The V call is TRBV10-3, the J call TRBJ2-3, with TRBD1 identical over 8 bases. J was trimmed by 1 base and V by 0 bases; bases with no gene match: 6. Germline lookup yields CDR1 ENHRY and CDR2 SYGVKD. CDR3 size: 17 residues. The CDR3 spells CAISESSAGGGTDTQYF. For the CDR3, the DNA is TGTGCCATCAGTGAGTCAAGCGCAGGGGGCGGCACAGATACGCAGTATTTT.